This T cell receptor beta chain was found in a study of T cell responses to AZD1222 COVID-19 vaccine. Whole-study results and caveats: Vaccine-associated CD4 TCRs ranged over spike, dominating at 160-218 and 743-854. After two AZD1222 doses, spike-specific TCR breadth and depth rose versus day 0. Clonal diversity may have been underestimated, and the donors were mostly white British, with more females than males. Targets within unmutated variant regions were reportedly found for nearly half of spike-specific TCRs.

Repertoires were generated with immunoSEQ multiplex PCR, while TCRdb's copy carries only in-frame clones and drops some. The sample lists 130,000 to 150,000 clones, about 93% occurring once. This clone appeared a single time. Its antigen is as yet unknown. The CDR3 is made up of 14 amino acids. V trimming: 6 bases; J trimming: 6 bases; junction bases outside the gene matches: 7. CDR1 is MRHNA, CDR2 SNTAGT, per germline. The chain has TRBV6-4 and TRBJ2-2; 7 bases align to TRBD1. The sequenced sample was peripheral blood, obtained on day 0 of AZD1222 vaccination. The TCR comes from an adult in good health. This CDR3 is CASSPDRVAGELFF. The CDR3 DNA follows: TGTGCCAGCAGCCCCGACAGGGTGGCCGGGGAGCTGTTTTTT.